The clone carrying this T cell receptor beta chain is deemed medium-sized. What it binds is not known. The sample contains more than one DNA sequence encoding this CDR3. These data are taken from a study of Tregs in tolerant kidney transplant recipients. Here immunoSEQ multiplex PCR was the method, and the copy in TCRdb shows in-frame clones only, minus some. Here the sample spans about 19,000 clones, roughly two thirds being singletons. Per the germline V gene, CDR1 is SGHVS and CDR2 is FNYEAQ. This CDR3 spans 15 amino acids. The V end lost 1 base, the J end lost 9 bases, and 13 bases lay between the germline ends.

The source of this sequence is a human donor in good health. The rearrangement links TRBV7-6 to TRBJ1-6; possible D gene TRBD1, 5 bases. The sequenced sample was Tregs from blood cultured with allogeneic cells. The CDR3 spells CASSLVSGRASPLHF. In DNA form, the CDR3 reads TGTGCCAGCAGCTTAGTGTCAGGGAGGGCTTCACCCCTCCACTTT. The complete variable domain, with remaining parts taken from reference TRBV7-6 and TRBJ1-6, reads GAGVSQSPRYKVTKRGQDVALRCDPISGHVSLYWYRQALGQGPEFLTYFNYEAQQDKSGLPNDRFSAERPEGSISTLTIQRTEQRDSAMYRCASSLVSGRASPLHFGNGTRLTVT.